This T cell receptor beta chain appears in the sequencing data of a study of blood T cells in healthy people across ages. General study points: The study found TCR beta diversity correlated strongly with naive T cell percentage.

They isolated at least 6 million PBMCs from each sample. Note on this clonotype: As yet, its antigen is unknown.

A sample-barcoded 5' primer and a J-beta primer mix were used in a second PCR of roughly 7 to 11 cycles. TCRdb redid the calling of the 5' RACE reads with MiXCR, one entry per CDR3 protein. The profile shows around 320,000 distinct CDR3 sequences, roughly a quarter of them singletons. What was sequenced was blood. The TCR comes from a woman aged 70-85 years in good health.

In nucleotides, the CDR3 is TGCGCCAGCAGCCAACTCGTGAACACTGAAGCTTTCTTT. It specifies CASSQLVNTEAFF. The gene calls are TRBV4-1 and TRBJ1-1, with no clear D. The germline gives CDR1 MGHRA, CDR2 YSYEKL. This CDR3 region has 13 residues. Trimming took 2 bases from V and 0 from J, leaving 4 bases between them.